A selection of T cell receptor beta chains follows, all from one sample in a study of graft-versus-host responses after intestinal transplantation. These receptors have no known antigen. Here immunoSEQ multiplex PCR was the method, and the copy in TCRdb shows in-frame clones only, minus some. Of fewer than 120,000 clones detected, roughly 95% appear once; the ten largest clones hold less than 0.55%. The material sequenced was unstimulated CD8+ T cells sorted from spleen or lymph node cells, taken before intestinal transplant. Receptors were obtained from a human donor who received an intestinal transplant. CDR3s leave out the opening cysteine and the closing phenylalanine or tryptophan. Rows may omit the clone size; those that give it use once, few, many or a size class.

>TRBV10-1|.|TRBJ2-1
ASSGAIDSNEQF
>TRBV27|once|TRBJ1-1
ASSSDTYTEAF
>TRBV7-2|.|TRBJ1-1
ASSLAPSTGRTEAF
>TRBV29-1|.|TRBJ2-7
SVAGSHEQY
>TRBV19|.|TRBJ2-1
ASSNSMDEQF
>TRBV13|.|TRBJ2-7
ASSPTGGEQY
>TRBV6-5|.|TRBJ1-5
ASRETGINQPQH
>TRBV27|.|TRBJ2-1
ASSRDPSTTNNEQF
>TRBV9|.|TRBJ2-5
ASSVGQETQY
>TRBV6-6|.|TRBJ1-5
ASSYSLRGGSKPQH
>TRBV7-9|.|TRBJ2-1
ASSLSEKSSGPKVYSRF
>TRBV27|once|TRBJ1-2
ASSGQGSAYGYT
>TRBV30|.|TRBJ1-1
AWSEGNTEAF
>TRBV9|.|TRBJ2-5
ASSHSLVAKEPFQETQY
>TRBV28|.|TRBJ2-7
ASRGGIGPYEQY
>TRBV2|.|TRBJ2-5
ASSEEGYQETQY
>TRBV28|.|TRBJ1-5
ASSFRGFGNQPQH
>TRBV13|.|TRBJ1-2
ASSTGQGDGYT
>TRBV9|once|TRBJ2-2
ASSVRGQGTTSQLLDTGELF
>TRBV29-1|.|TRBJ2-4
SVQENIQY
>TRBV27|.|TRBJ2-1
ASTPGGLVGEQF
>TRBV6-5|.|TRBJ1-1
ASSYREGGMRAF
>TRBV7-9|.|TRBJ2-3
ASSSGLGSTDTQY
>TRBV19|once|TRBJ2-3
ASSIRAGDTQY
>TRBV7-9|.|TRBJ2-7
ASSASGHPYEQY
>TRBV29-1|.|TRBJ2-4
SAFRDGKNIQY
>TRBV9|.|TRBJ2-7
ASSVVAGDYEQY
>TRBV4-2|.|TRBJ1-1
ASSQDPRAGRGRTEAF
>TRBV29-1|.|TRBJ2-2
SVGGGNTGELF
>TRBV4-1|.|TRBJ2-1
ASSQGPIWF
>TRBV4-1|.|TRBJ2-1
ASSQVFSGLAGPDWVNEQF
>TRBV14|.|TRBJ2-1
ASSQKRGSIVEQF
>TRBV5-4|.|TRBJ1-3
ASSRAGSSGNTIY
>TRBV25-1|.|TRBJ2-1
ASSDGSDRYNEQF
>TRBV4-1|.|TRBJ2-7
ASSQDPGLASEQY
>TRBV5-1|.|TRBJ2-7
ASSGRDSYEQY
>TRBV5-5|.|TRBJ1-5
ASAYGQGDQPQH
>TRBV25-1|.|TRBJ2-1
ASSDPTYTGHNNEQF
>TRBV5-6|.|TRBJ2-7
ASSLQGEQY
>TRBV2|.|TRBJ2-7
ASTRTSGKSYEQY
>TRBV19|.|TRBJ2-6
ASRTGAGANVLT
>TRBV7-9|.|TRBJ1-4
ASSLWSGKTEKLF
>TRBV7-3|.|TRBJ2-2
ASSLPPPRATGELF
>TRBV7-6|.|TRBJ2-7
ASSPCEGARGCEQY
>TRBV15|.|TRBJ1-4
ATSRADEKLF
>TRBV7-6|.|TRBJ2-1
ASSQLRSSYNEQF
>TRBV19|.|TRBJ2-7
ASSISSGSEQY
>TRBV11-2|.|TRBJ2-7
ASSWDAAYEQY
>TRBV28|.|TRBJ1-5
ASSLGQGNSQH
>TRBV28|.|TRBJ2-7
ASSPGSYEQY
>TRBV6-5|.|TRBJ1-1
ASSLGARATEAF